The clone carrying this TCR beta chain occurred a few times. The data were taken from a study of blood T cells in healthy people across ages. Study background: About one barcoded beta molecule was captured per two T cells (by template switching).

Germline CDR1 is MNHNS and CDR2 is SASEGT. The CDR3 contains 18 residues. For the second PCR, which ran for about 6 to 12 cycles, a sample-barcoded 5' primer and a J-beta primer mix were used. TCRdb fed the 5' RACE reads into MiXCR, producing one record per CDR3 protein. The data hold approximately 780,000 distinct CDR3 sequences, with roughly 25% observed a single time. A further study also used this sample, focusing on T cells of mothers and their children.

The source is a boy aged 5 to 17 in good health. Material: blood. V usage is TRBV6-1 and J usage is TRBJ2-1, with D possibly called TRBD1 or TRBD2 (5 bases each). The J call could be wrong; TRBJ2-7 is a better fit for the DNA end. The CDR3 DNA reads as TGTGCCAGCAGCACCGATCCCCCGGGCAGGGAAGGGAGCTACGAGCAGTACTTC. Residues: CASSTDPPGREGSYEQYF.